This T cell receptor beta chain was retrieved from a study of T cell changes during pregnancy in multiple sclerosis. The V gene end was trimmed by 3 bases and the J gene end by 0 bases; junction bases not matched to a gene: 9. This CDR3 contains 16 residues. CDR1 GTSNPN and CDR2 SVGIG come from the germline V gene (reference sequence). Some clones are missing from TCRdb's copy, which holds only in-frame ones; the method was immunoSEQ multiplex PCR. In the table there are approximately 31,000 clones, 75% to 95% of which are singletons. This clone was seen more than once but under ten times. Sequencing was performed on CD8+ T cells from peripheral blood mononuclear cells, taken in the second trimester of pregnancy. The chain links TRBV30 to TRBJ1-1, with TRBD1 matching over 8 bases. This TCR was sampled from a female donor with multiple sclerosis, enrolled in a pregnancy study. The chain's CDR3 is CAWSDPGQVLNTEAFF. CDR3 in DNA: TGTGCCTGGAGCGACCCGGGACAGGTTTTGAACACTGAAGCTTTCTTT.